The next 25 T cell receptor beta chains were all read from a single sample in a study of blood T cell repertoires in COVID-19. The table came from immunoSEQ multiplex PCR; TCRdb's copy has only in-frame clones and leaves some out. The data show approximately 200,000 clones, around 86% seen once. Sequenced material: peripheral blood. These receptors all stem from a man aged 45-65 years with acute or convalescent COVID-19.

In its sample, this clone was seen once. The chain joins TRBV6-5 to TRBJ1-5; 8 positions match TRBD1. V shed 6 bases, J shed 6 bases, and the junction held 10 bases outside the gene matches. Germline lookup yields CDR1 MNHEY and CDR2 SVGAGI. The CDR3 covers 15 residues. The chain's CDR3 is CASSRTGKTGQPQHF. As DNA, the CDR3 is TGTGCCAGCAGCCGGACAGGGAAAACCGGTCAGCCCCAGCATTTT.

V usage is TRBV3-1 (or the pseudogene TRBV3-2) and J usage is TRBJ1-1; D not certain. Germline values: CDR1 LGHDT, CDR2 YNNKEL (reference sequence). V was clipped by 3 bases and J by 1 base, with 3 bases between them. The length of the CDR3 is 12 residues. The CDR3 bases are TGTGCCAGCAGCCAGAGGAACACTGAAGCTTTCTTT. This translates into CASSQRNTEAFF.

Here the CDR3 reads CASSESALAGGEETQYF. In DNA, the CDR3 is TGCGCCAGCAGTGAGTCGGCCCTAGCGGGGGGTGAAGAGACCCAGTACTTC. This chain joins TRBV10-1 and TRBJ2-5, with 11 positions matching TRBD2. This CDR3 region has 17 residues. The germline CDR1 and CDR2 sequences are WNHNN and SYGVQD (reference sequence). With V trimmed by 0 bases and J by 3 bases, 6 bases remained unmatched.

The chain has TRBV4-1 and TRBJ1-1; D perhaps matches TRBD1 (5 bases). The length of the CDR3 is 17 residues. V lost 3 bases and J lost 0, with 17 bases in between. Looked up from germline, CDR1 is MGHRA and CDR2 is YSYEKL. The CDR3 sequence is CASSQRFQGNMNTEAFF. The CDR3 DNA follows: TGCGCCAGCAGCCAGAGATTCCAGGGAAATATGAACACTGAAGCTTTCTTT.

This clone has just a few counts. CDR3 coding DNA: TGTGCCAGTAGTGAGGCCCCGGGTAGGAATGAGCAGTTCTTC. Translated, it gives CASSEAPGRNEQFF. V and J are TRBV19 and TRBJ2-1; D is undetermined. Germline CDR1 LNHDA, CDR2 SQIVND (reference sequence). Trimming cost V 5 bases and J 7 bases, with 15 bases left between them. CDR3 length: 14 residues. Full variable domain (missing parts from reference TRBV19 and TRBJ2-1): DGGITQSPKYLFRKEGQNVTLSCEQNLNHDAMYWYRQDPGQGLRLIYYSQIVNDFQKGDIAEGYSVSREKKESFPLTVTSAQKNPTAFYLCASSEAPGRNEQFFGPGTRLTVL.

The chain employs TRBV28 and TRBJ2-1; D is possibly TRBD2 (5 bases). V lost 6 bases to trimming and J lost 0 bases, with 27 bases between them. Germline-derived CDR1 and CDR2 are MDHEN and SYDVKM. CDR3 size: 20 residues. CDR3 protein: CASSPALVTRYLSSYNEQFF. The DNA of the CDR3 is TGTGCCAGCAGCCCCGCATTAGTTACTAGGTACCTTAGCTCCTACAATGAGCAGTTCTTC.

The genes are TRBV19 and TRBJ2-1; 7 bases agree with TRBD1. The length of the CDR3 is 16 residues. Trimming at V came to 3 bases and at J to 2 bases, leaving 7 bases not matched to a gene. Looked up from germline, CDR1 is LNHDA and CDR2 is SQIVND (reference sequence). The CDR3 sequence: CASSIGDSRTYNEQFF. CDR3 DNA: TGTGCCAGTAGTATCGGGGACAGCCGGACCTACAATGAGCAGTTCTTC.

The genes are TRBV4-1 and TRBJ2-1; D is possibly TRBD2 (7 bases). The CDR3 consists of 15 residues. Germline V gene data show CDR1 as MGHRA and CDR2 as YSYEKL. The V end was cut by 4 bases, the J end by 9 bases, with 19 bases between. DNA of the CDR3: TGCGCCAGCAGCCTGCGGGGGCGGGGGAGAAGTGAGCAGTTCTTC. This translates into CASSLRGRGRSEQFF.

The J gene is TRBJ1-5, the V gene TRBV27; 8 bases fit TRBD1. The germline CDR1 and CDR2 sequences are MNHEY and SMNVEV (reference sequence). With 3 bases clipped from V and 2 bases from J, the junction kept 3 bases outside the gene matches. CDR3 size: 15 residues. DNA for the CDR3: TGTGCCAGCAGTTTCGGACAGGGTGGCAATCAGCCCCAGCATTTT. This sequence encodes CASSFGQGGNQPQHF.

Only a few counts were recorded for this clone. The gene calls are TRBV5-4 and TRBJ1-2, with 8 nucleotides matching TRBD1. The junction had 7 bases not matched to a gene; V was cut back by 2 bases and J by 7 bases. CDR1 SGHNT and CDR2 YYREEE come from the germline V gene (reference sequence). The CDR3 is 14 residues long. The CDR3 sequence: CASSLGQGFSGYTF. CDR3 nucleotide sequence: TGTGCCAGCAGCTTAGGACAGGGTTTTAGTGGCTACACCTTC.

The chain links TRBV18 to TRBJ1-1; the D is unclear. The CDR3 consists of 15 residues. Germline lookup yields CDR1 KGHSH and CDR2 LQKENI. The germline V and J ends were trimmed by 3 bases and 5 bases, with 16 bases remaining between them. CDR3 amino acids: CASSPFDPTGTEAFF. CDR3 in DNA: TGTGCCAGCTCACCGTTTGACCCCACGGGGACTGAAGCTTTCTTT. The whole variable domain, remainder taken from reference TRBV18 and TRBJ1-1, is NAGVMQNPRHLVRRRGQEARLRCSPMKGHSHVYWYRQLPEEGLKFMVYLQKENIIDESGMPKERFSAEFPKEGPSILRIQQVVRGDSAAYFCASSPFDPTGTEAFFGQGTRLTVV.

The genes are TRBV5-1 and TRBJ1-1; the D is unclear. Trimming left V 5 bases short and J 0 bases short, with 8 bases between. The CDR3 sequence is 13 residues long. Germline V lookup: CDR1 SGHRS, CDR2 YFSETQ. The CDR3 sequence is CASSRLMNTEAFF. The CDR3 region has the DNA TGCGCCAGCAGTCGTCTAATGAACACTGAAGCTTTCTTT.

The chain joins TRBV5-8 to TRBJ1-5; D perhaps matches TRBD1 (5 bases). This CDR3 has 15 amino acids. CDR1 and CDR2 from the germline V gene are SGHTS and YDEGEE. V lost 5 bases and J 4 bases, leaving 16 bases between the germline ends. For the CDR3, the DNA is TGTGCCAGCAGATGGGCGACGGGGGGTAATCAGCCCCAGCATTTT. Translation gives CASRWATGGNQPQHF.

CDR3 bases: TGTGCCAGCAGCCTGCCTCAGGACTATGGCTACACCTTC. Translated: CASSLPQDYGYTF. This chain uses TRBV7-9 with TRBJ1-2; the D is unclear. The V gene lost 5 bases and the J gene lost 3 bases, with 10 bases spanning the gap. The CDR3 extends over 13 amino acids. Germline CDR1 reads SEHNR; CDR2 reads FQNEAQ (reference sequence).

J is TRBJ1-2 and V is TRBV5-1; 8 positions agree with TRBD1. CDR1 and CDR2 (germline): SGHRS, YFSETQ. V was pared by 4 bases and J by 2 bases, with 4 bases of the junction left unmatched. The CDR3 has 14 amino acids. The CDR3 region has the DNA TGCGCCAGCAGCGGGACAGGAAACAACTATGGCTACACCTTC. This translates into CASSGTGNNYGYTF.

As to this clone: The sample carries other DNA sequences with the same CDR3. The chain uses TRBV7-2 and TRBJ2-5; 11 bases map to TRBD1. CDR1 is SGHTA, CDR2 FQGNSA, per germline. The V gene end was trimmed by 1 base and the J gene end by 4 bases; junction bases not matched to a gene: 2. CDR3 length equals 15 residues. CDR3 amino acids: CASSLGTGGRETQYF. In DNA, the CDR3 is TGTGCCAGCAGCTTAGGGACAGGGGGCAGAGAGACCCAGTACTTC.

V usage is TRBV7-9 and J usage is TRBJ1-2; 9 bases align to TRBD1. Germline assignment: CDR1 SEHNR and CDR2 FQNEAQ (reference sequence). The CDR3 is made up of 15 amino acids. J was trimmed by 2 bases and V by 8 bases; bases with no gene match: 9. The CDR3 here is CASALGQGTNYGYTF. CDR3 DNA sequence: TGTGCCAGCGCCCTGGGACAGGGCACGAACTATGGCTACACCTTC.

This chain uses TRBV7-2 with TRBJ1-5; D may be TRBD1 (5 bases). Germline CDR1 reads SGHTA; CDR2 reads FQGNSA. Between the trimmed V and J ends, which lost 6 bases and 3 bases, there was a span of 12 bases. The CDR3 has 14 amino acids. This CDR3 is CASSPQVNNQPQHF. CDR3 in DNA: TGTGCCAGCAGTCCACAGGTGAACAATCAGCCCCAGCATTTT.

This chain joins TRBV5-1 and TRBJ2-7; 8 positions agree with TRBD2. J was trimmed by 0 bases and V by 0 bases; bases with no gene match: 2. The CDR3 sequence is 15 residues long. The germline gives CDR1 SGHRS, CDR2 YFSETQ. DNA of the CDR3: TGCGCCAGCAGCTTGGAGCGGGGGAGCTCCTACGAGCAGTACTTC. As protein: CASSLERGSSYEQYF.

For the CDR3, the DNA is TGCGCCAGCAGCCAAGAGAGCTCCGGGGATCGGCAGCCCCAGCATTTT. This codes for CASSQESSGDRQPQHF. The chain is built from TRBV4-1 and TRBJ1-5; D unclear. Germline V gene sequence: CDR1 MGHRA, CDR2 YSYEKL. The CDR3 is made up of 16 amino acids. V was clipped by 0 bases and J by 7 bases, with 16 bases between them.

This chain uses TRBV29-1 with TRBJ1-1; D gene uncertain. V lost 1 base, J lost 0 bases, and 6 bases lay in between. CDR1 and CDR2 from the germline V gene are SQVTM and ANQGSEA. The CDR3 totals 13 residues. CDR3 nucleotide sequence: TGCAGCGTTGAAGTTAGTATGAACACTGAAGCTTTCTTT. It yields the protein CSVEVSMNTEAFF.

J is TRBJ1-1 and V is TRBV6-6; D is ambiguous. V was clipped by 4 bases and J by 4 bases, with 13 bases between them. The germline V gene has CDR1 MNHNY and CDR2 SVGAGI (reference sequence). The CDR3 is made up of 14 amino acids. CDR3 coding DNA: TGTGCCAGCAGTTGGTCAGGTCTGGGCACTGAAGCTTTCTTT. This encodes CASSWSGLGTEAFF.

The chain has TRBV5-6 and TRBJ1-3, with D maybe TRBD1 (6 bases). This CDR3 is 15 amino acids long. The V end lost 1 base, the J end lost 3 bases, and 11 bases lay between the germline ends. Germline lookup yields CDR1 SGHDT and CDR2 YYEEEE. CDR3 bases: TGTGCCAGCAGCTTGACAGGGTCGGGTGGAAACACCATATATTTT. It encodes CASSLTGSGGNTIYF.

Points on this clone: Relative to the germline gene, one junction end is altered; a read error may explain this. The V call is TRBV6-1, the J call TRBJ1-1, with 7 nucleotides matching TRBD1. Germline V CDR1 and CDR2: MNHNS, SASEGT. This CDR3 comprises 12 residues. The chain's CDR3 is CASSDPGGEPTF. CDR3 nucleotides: TGTGCCAGCAGTGACCCAGGGGGTGAACCAACCTTT.

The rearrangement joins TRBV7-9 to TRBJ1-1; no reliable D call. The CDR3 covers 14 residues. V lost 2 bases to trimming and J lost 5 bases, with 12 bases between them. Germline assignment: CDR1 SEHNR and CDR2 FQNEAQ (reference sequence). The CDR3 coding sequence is TGTGCCAGCAGCTTAACGGGTGTGAGGACTGAAGCTTTCTTT. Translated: CASSLTGVRTEAFF.